This TCR beta chain was recorded in a study of Ad26.COV2.S vaccination and SARS-CoV-2 variants. Study details: Once or twice, 56 days apart, Ad26.COV2.S was delivered intramuscularly.

CDR1 and CDR2 from the germline V gene are LNHDA and SQIVND (reference sequence). The CDR3 extends over 13 amino acids. Study results and limitations: Vaccinees displayed broader spike-specific TCR repertoires than placebo recipients.

Treatment defined: about 20 received Ad26.COV2.S at low or high dose, single or two shots; roughly five received placebo; per-sample allocation not given. On day 63 after the first injection, vaccine and placebo recipients gave samples. Note on this clone: What it binds is not known. The germline gene is not matched at one end of the junction; a read error may be the cause.

The assay was immunoSEQ multiplex PCR, and TCRdb's table has in-frame clones only and misses some. The data hold about 410,000 clones, with about 85% observed a single time. The source of this sequence is a person between 18 and 59 years old who received the Ad26.COV2.S COVID-19 vaccine or a placebo. This chain uses TRBV19 with TRBJ2-7, with TRBD1 identical over 7 bases. The sequenced sample was peripheral blood, obtained in a trial of Ad26.COV2.S vaccine versus placebo. CDR3: CATSTGTAYEQYF. CDR3 bases: TGTGCCACTAGTACCGGGACAGCCTACGAGCAGTACTTC.